This entry is about one TCR beta chain. Its specificity is unknown. It was one heparinised blood draw, averaging around 110 mL, that each donor gave. This record belongs to a study of beta chain features in type 1 diabetes. Findings and caveats of the study: Among patients with Type 1 diabetes, TCRB CDR3s were moderately but significantly shorter in every one of the four CD4+ subsets. In these data, an HLA type influence on TCRB rearrangement remained unresolved. It was possible that PCR favored shorter templates, equally so in patients and controls.

TCRB transcripts that were expressed got sequenced, as all of the isolated RNA had been reverse transcribed. The data were produced by immunoSEQ multiplex PCR, yet TCRdb's version contains in-frame clones alone and is incomplete. This sample has over 700,000 clones, with 15% to 20% found just once. This clonotype was sampled from a young woman in good health. Sequencing was done on a sample of naive CD4+ T cells from blood.

CDR3 DNA: TGTGCCAGCAGCTTATCTGAAGGGAACAGGGCCCAACCCCAGCATTTT. This encodes CASSLSEGNRAQPQHF. The J gene is TRBJ1-5, the V gene TRBV7-2, with D possibly matching TRBD1 (6 bases). The CDR3 spans 16 residues. Between the trimmed V and J ends, which lost 2 bases and 10 bases, there was a span of 21 bases. Germline CDR1 reads SGHTA; CDR2 reads FQGNSA. Based on the CDR3 plus reference TRBV7-2 and TRBJ1-5, the full variable domain is GAGVSQSPSNKVTEKGKDVELRCDPISGHTALYWYRQSLGQGLEFLIYFQGNSAPDKSGLPSDRFSAERTGGSVSTLTIQRTQQEDSAVYLCASSLSEGNRAQPQHFGDGTRLSIL.